This T cell receptor beta chain was documented in a study of cytomegalovirus exposure and HLA in healthy donors. Losses at the gene ends were 7 bases for V and 15 bases for J; bases not matched to a gene: 12. The V gene's germline CDR1 is MDHEN and CDR2 SYDVKM. The CDR3 length is 12 residues. The study ran its PCR with 60 Vbeta and 13 Jbeta primers. The table came from immunoSEQ multiplex PCR; TCRdb's copy has only in-frame clones and leaves some out. The profile covers more than 80,000 clones, with about nine tenths appearing a single time and 8.5% to 10% taken by the ten largest. This chain joins TRBV28 and TRBJ2-1, with 7 bases fitting TRBD2. The sequencing input was PBMCs. This receptor was identified in a man younger than 45 in good health and CMV-seropositive. The CDR3 region is CASTSTPGLWFF. DNA of the CDR3: TGTGCCAGCACTTCTACACCGGGACTATGGTTCTTC.